This is a list of T cell receptor beta chains from one sample in a study of blood T cell repertoires in COVID-19. This table comes from immunoSEQ multiplex PCR, and its TCRdb copy is limited to in-frame clones, with some not included. The sample consists of approximately 69,000 clones, approximately 80% of them appearing once. The sequenced sample consisted of peripheral blood. The receptors were sampled from a woman aged 65 to 85 with acute or convalescent COVID-19. Each CDR3 is given with its conserved first and last residue. The D gene is left open where the match is weak. Size is omitted from some rows. Given values are once, few, many or a class for expanded clones.

D,J,V,size,DNA,CDR3
TRBD1,TRBJ1-5,TRBV27,-,TGTGCCAGCAGTTCAAGAGGCAGGGGGGCCCAGCATTTT,CASSSRGRGAQHF
TRBD1,TRBJ1-2,TRBV27,once,TGTGCCAGCAGAGGACCGGGACAGGGTGTCTATGGCTACACCTTC,CASRGPGQGVYGYTF
-,TRBJ1-5,TRBV7-9,-,TGTGCCAGCAGCTTAGCAGGGGGTGGACAGCCCCAGCATTTT,CASSLAGGGQPQHF
-,TRBJ2-3,TRBV5-8,-,TGTGCCAGCAGCAACCCGGGACTGGCAGGGAAGGTAGATACGCAGTATTTT,CASSNPGLAGKVDTQYF
-,TRBJ2-7,TRBV6-5,few,TGTGCCACGTTACTGGGGGGGGCAGAATCCTACGAGCAGTACTTC,CATLLGGAESYEQYF
TRBD2,TRBJ2-7,TRBV27,-,TGTGCCAGCAGCCGACTAGCGGGAGTTGGTGAGCAGTACTTC,CASSRLAGVGEQYF
-,TRBJ1-2,TRBV27,-,TGTGCCAGCAGAGGGGGGGCCGGGACGCCCCTTCGTGGCTACACCTTC,CASRGGAGTPLRGYTF
TRBD2,TRBJ2-1,TRBV29-1,-,TGCAGTACTTCGATAGCGGGAGTAGCCTACAATGAGCAGTTCTTC,CSTSIAGVAYNEQFF
TRBD1,TRBJ2-3,TRBV7-6,-,TGTGCCAGCAGCTTAGGGGGACAGGGAAGCACAGATACGCAGTATTTT,CASSLGGQGSTDTQYF
-,TRBJ2-2,TRBV11-2,-,TGTGCCAGCAGCGCCCCCTTTTTTGCCGGCGGGGAGCTGTTTTTT,CASSAPFFAGGELFF
-,TRBJ1-5,TRBV11-1,-,TGTGCCAGCAGCTTAAGTATGACACAGCCCCAGCATTTT,CASSLSMTQPQHF
TRBD2,TRBJ2-7,TRBV27,-,TGTGCCAGCAGTTTATCAGCGGGAGGGACCGAGCAGTACTTC,CASSLSAGGTEQYF
-,TRBJ1-3,TRBV3-1/TRBV3-2,-,TGTGCCAGCAGCCAAGCGTATGCGACTAGCTCTGGAAACACCATATATTTT,CASSQAYATSSGNTIYF
-,TRBJ2-1,TRBV6-5,-,TGTGCCAGCACTATTCTGGGAGGAGGAGACAATGAGCAGTTCTTC,CASTILGGGDNEQFF
-,TRBJ2-1,TRBV3-1/TRBV3-2,once,TGTGCCAGCAGCCAAGACAGAAATGAGCAGTTCTTC,CASSQDRNEQFF
-,TRBJ1-2,TRBV18,-,TGTGCCAGCTCAAAAAACGAAGGGGCCATGGGTGGCTACACCTTC,CASSKNEGAMGGYTF
TRBD1,TRBJ1-5,TRBV5-1,once,TGCGCCAGCAGCCCCGACAGGGGTGGTCAGCCCCAGCATTTT,CASSPDRGGQPQHF
-,TRBJ2-3,TRBV19,-,TGTGCCAGTACCCGGGATAACAGAGAGGGAAATACGCAGTATTTT,CASTRDNREGNTQYF
TRBD1,TRBJ2-1,TRBV5-1,-,TGCGCCAGCAGCTTGGAGGGACAGGGCTACAATGAGCAGTTCTTC,CASSLEGQGYNEQFF
TRBD1,TRBJ1-5,TRBV3-1/TRBV3-2,-,TGTGCCAGCAGCTACTCGACAGGGGCTCAGCCCCAGCATTTT,CASSYSTGAQPQHF
-,TRBJ2-7,TRBV27,-,TGTGCCAGCAGTACCACAGACAGCCACGAGCAGTACTTC,CASSTTDSHEQYF
-,TRBJ1-1,TRBV18,once,TGTGCCAGCTCACCACCGACATTCACTGAAGCTTTCTTT,CASSPPTFTEAFF
-,TRBJ1-2,TRBV25-1,-,TGTGCCAGCAGGACGGGGGGGCGTGAAAACTATGGCTACACCTTC,CASRTGGRENYGYTF